Following are 9 T cell receptor beta chains from one sample sequenced in a study of OX40 agonist ivuxolimab in advanced cancers. Measured with immunoSEQ multiplex PCR; TCRdb has only the in-frame clones, and not every one. The table shows roughly 80,000 clones, with around 78% occurring only once. This specimen consisted of CD4+ or CD8+ T cells sorted from blood, obtained in a trial of the OX40 agonist ivuxolimab. These receptors were taken from an adult with an advanced solid tumor such as melanoma, head and neck, liver or kidney cancer.

This rearrangement joins TRBV5-4 to TRBJ2-3; 9 nucleotides agree with TRBD2. This CDR3 is 14 amino acids long. In germline, CDR1 is SGHNT, CDR2 YYREEE (reference sequence). Germline trimming cut 5 bases from V and 4 bases from J; bases unmatched to any gene: 5. The CDR3 loop is CASSSSGEADTQYF. CDR3 DNA: TGTGCCAGCAGTTCTAGCGGGGAGGCAGATACGCAGTATTTT.

V usage is TRBV15 and J usage is TRBJ2-5; either TRBD1 or TRBD2 may supply D (5 bases each). The CDR3 has 14 amino acids. Germline-derived CDR1 and CDR2 are LNHNV and YYDKDF (reference sequence). Between the trimmed V and J ends, which lost 0 bases and 4 bases, there was a span of 9 bases. This CDR3 reads CATSRDPGRETQYF. CDR3 nucleotide sequence: TGTGCCACCAGCAGAGATCCAGGGAGAGAGACCCAGTACTTC.

This chain joins TRBV18 and TRBJ2-1; weak D call: TRBD2 (7 bases). CDR1 and CDR2 from the germline V gene are KGHSH and LQKENI. V was clipped by 5 bases and J by 7 bases, with 18 bases between them. The CDR3 covers 15 residues. The CDR3 nucleotides are TGTGCCAGCTCATTCAGACAGGCCGGGGGGAATGAGCAGTTCTTC. This encodes CASSFRQAGGNEQFF.

The rearrangement joins TRBV7-6 to TRBJ1-1, with unresolved D. Per germline, CDR1 SGHVS and CDR2 FNYEAQ. This CDR3 has 13 amino acids. Trimming shortened V by 3 bases and J by 3 bases, and 8 bases separated the two germline ends. The CDR3 DNA reads as TGTGCCAGCAGCTTGGGGTGGGACACTGAAGCTTTCTTT. It yields the protein CASSLGWDTEAFF. Full variable domain (missing parts from reference TRBV7-6 and TRBJ1-1): GAGVSQSPRYKVTKRGQDVALRCDPISGHVSLYWYRQALGQGPEFLTYFNYEAQQDKSGLPNDRFSAERPEGSISTLTIQRTEQRDSAMYRCASSLGWDTEAFFGQGTRLTVV.

The chain links TRBV6-1 to TRBJ1-5; TRBD1 matches 9 bases. Trimming removed 7 bases from V and 1 base from J; junction bases left unmatched: 5. The CDR3 runs to 15 residues. Germline V gene lookup returns CDR1 MNHNS and CDR2 SASEGT. The CDR3 DNA reads as TGTGCCAGCATTCCGGGACAGGGAAGCAATCAGCCCCAGCATTTT. This translates into CASIPGQGSNQPQHF.

DNA for the CDR3: TGTGCCAGTAGTATCCTGAGAGGACGGAAGAACACTGAAGCTTTCTTT. Protein sequence: CASSILRGRKNTEAFF. The chain recombines TRBV19 with TRBJ1-1, with D uncertain. The V gene lost 3 bases and the J gene lost 1 base, with 15 bases spanning the gap. Germline V CDR1 and CDR2: LNHDA, SQIVND (reference sequence). This CDR3 is 16 amino acids long.

The CDR3: CASSDDRGQRNGELFF. The CDR3 bases are TGTGCCAGCAGCGACGACAGGGGGCAACGAAACGGGGAGCTGTTTTTT. V and J are TRBV5-6 and TRBJ2-2; the match to TRBD1 covers 10 bases. The CDR3 is made up of 16 amino acids. CDR1 is SGHDT and CDR2 is YYEEEE in the germline V gene. V shed 4 bases and J 7 bases; nucleotides not matched to a gene: 10.

This chain links TRBV9 with TRBJ2-5, with no clear D. Trimming removed 4 bases at V and 5 bases at J, with 18 bases between. Germline V gene data show CDR1 as SGDLS and CDR2 as YYNGEE. This CDR3 is built from 15 residues. This chain's CDR3 is CASSPIGEAGETQYF. The CDR3, as DNA: TGTGCCAGCAGCCCAATCGGTGAGGCCGGGGAGACCCAGTACTTC.

This clone showed up just once. CDR3 residues: CAISESPGTNTEAFF. CDR3 sequence (DNA): TGTGCCATCAGTGAGTCGCCGGGAACGAACACTGAAGCTTTCTTT. The rearrangement joins TRBV10-3 to TRBJ1-1; D uncertain. Germline loops: CDR1 ENHRY, CDR2 SYGVKD. The CDR3 totals 15 residues. Trimming removed 0 bases at V and 1 base at J, with 9 bases between.